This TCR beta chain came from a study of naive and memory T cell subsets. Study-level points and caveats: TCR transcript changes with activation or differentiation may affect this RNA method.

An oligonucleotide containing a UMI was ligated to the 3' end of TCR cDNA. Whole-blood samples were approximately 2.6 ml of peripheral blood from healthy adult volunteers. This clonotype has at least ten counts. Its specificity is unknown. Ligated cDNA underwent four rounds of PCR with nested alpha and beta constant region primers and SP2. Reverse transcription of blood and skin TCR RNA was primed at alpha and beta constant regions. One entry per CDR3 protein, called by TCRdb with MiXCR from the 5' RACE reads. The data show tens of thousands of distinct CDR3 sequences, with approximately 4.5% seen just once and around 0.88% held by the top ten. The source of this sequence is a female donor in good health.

The CDR3 DNA follows: TGTGCCAGCAACCCAACGGAGGTGAGCTCCTACAATGAGCAGTTCTTC. This translates into CASNPTEVSSYNEQFF. The chain recombines TRBV7-8 with TRBJ2-1, with a possible D match to TRBD2 (5 bases). Per germline, CDR1 SGHVS and CDR2 FQNEAQ. V gave up 7 bases and J gave up 0 bases, with 16 bases separating them. The CDR3 length is 16 residues.